The present entry profiles one T cell receptor (beta chain) with its context. The antigen is undetermined. The data were produced by immunoSEQ multiplex PCR, yet TCRdb's version contains in-frame clones alone and is incomplete. The sample has about 120,000 clones; approximately 85% are singletons. The data are from a study of T cell responses to AZD1222 COVID-19 vaccine. The study, taken as a whole, reports: Recipients of AZD1222 seropositive at baseline numbered only 5 or 6. Vaccine-related CD4 TCRs covered spike, predominating at 160-218 and 743-854. White British donors predominated, females outnumbered males, and clonal diversity was possibly underestimated. Spike-specific TCR depth and breadth grew after two AZD1222 doses.

V was trimmed by 6 bases and J by 5 bases, leaving 13 bases between them. There are 13 residues in the CDR3. From germline, CDR1 is MNHEY and CDR2 SVGAGI. The specimen was peripheral blood, collected on day 0 of AZD1222 vaccination. V gene TRBV6-5 combines with J gene TRBJ1-1; maybe TRBD1 (5 bases). This TCR derives from an adult in good health. The CDR3 sequence is CASSKQVGTEAFF. The CDR3 DNA sequence: TGTGCCAGCAGCAAACAGGTGGGGACTGAAGCTTTCTTT.